This T cell receptor beta chain comes out of a study of cytomegalovirus exposure and HLA in healthy donors. About the research overall: The early release's HLA-typed donors yielded 65 million to 85 million unique TCRs.

As for this clone: Its antigen is unknown.

In germline, CDR1 is MNHEY, CDR2 SVGAGI. The CDR3 loop spans 16 amino acids. Losses at the gene ends were 4 bases for V and 3 bases for J; bases not matched to a gene: 7. A multiplex PCR was run with 60 Vbeta primers and 13 Jbeta primers. Profiling relied on immunoSEQ multiplex PCR, and the TCRdb table lists in-frame clones only, not all of them. The sample has tens of thousands of clones; around 80% are singletons. The study's findings and limits: An analysis that was carried out later associated 16,951 TCR beta sequences with HLA alleles at 0.05 false discovery rate. Segments of the TCR beta V type were, in most cases, productive about 87% or about 30% of the time in an earlier analysis.

V and J are TRBV6-5 and TRBJ2-7; 12 positions match TRBD2. The origin of this receptor is a male donor in good health and CMV-seropositive. Sequencing was carried out using PBMCs. The CDR3 DNA reads as TGTGCCAGCAGTTCCCAACTAGCGGGAGGTTTCTACGAGCAGTACTTC. It encodes CASSSQLAGGFYEQYF.